These 14 T cell receptor beta chains were all obtained from the same sample, sequenced in a study of T cells in tuberculosis. Repertoires were generated with immunoSEQ multiplex PCR, while TCRdb's copy carries only in-frame clones and drops some. Of under 25,000 clones detected, around 97% appear once; the ten largest clones hold 6.2%. The specimen was PBMCs. Receptors originate from a donor aged 10 to 29 with latent tuberculosis or without tuberculosis infection.

This chain uses TRBV11-2 with TRBJ2-3; D may be TRBD1 (6 bases). CDR3 length: 15 amino acids. CDR1 is SGHAT and CDR2 is FQNNGV in the germline V gene. V was trimmed by 5 bases and J by 6 bases, leaving 18 bases between them. CDR3 bases: TGTGCCAGCAGCCCAGGGGACAATCTACCCGATACGCAGTATTTT. It codes for CASSPGDNLPDTQYF.

The rearrangement links TRBV10-3 to TRBJ2-5; 8 bases map to TRBD2. The length of the CDR3 is 17 residues. V dropped 1 base and J dropped 7; count of bases not matched to a gene: 14. Germline loops: CDR1 ENHRY, CDR2 SYGVKD. The CDR3 DNA sequence: TGTGCCATCAGTGAGTTAAACGGACCCCCGAGCGGGGGGACCCAGTACTTC. Translating it yields CAISELNGPPSGGTQYF.

This chain uses TRBV19 with TRBJ2-2; weak D call: TRBD2 (5 bases). V was trimmed by 7 bases and J by 6 bases, leaving 18 bases between them. CDR3 length: 15 amino acids. Germline V CDR1 and CDR2: LNHDA, SQIVND (reference sequence). CDR3 amino acids: CASKVQSEGSGELFF. In DNA form, the CDR3 reads TGTGCCAGTAAAGTCCAATCTGAGGGATCCGGGGAGCTGTTTTTT.

This rearrangement joins TRBV5-5 to TRBJ2-3, with D hard to call. The CDR3 runs to 14 residues. V dropped 3 bases and J dropped 4 bases, with 12 bases sitting between them. CDR1 is SGHKS and CDR2 is YYEKEE in the germline V gene (reference sequence). CDR3 residues: CASSSYYLPDTQYF. For the CDR3, the DNA is TGTGCCAGCAGCTCCTACTACTTACCAGATACGCAGTATTTT. Filled out from reference TRBV5-5 and TRBJ2-3, the complete variable domain reads DAGVTQSPTHLIKTRGQQVTLRCSPISGHKSVSWYQQVLGQGPQFIFQYYEKEERGRGNFPDRFSARQFPNYSSELNVNALLLGDSALYLCASSSYYLPDTQYFGPGTRLTVL.

The chain combines TRBV7-9 with TRBJ1-1, with D unresolved. The CDR3 is made up of 15 amino acids. Germline V gene sequence: CDR1 SEHNR, CDR2 FQNEAQ (reference sequence). Trimming cost V 5 bases and J 7 bases, with 20 bases left between them. In DNA, the CDR3 is TGTGCCAGCAGCCAAGCGTCGGACGGGATTTATGAAGCTTTCTTT. The encoded protein is CASSQASDGIYEAFF.

J is TRBJ2-7 and V is TRBV29-1; tentatively, D is TRBD1 (5 bases). Germline CDR1 reads SQVTM; CDR2 reads ANQGSEA. The CDR3 contains 15 residues. Trimming stripped 1 base from V and 1 base from J, with 14 bases between. CDR3 sequence (DNA): TGCAGCGTTGAAGCTTGGACAACATATTCCTACGAGCAGTACTTC. It encodes CSVEAWTTYSYEQYF.

This chain joins TRBV13 and TRBJ1-1; the match to TRBD1 covers 9 bases. V lost 5 bases to trimming and J lost 4 bases; unmatched junction nucleotides: 17. This CDR3 has 18 residues. Germline CDR1 is PRHDT and CDR2 is FYEKMQ (reference sequence). The CDR3 nucleotides read TGTGCCAGCAGCCAATTCCGGGACAGGGAAGAGTTGGGCACTGAAGCTTTCTTT. It encodes CASSQFRDREELGTEAFF.

The chain links TRBV7-9 to TRBJ2-2, with D maybe TRBD2 (6 bases). V was cut by 5 bases and J by 5 bases, with 12 bases left in between. This CDR3 has 14 amino acids. Germline V gene data show CDR1 as SEHNR and CDR2 as FQNEAQ (reference sequence). This chain's CDR3 is CASSPTGTTGELFF. DNA for the CDR3: TGTGCCAGCAGCCCTACCGGGACTACCGGGGAGCTGTTTTTT.

The chain links TRBV11-2 to TRBJ1-2; TRBD1 matches 7 bases. The germline gives CDR1 SGHAT, CDR2 FQNNGV. The ends lost 4 bases at V and 3 bases at J; junction bases unmatched: 8. The CDR3 consists of 15 residues. CDR3 amino acids: CASSSLRTGDYGYTF. The CDR3 DNA reads TGTGCCAGCAGCTCACTCCGGACAGGAGACTATGGCTACACCTTC.

The chain employs TRBV7-9 and TRBJ2-3; 8 bases fit TRBD2. This CDR3 has 17 residues. From germline, CDR1 is SEHNR and CDR2 FQNEAQ (reference sequence). V was pared by 5 bases and J by 2 bases, with 12 bases of the junction left unmatched. CDR3 sequence (DNA): TGTGCCAGCAGCCCCCGAAGCGGGGGCGTACACACAGATACGCAGTATTTT. It encodes CASSPRSGGVHTDTQYF.

The chain carries TRBV10-3 and TRBJ1-1; 7 positions match TRBD1. The trim removed 7 bases at V and 0 bases at J, leaving 8 bases unmatched. The germline V gene encodes CDR1 ENHRY and CDR2 SYGVKD. There are 15 residues in the CDR3. The CDR3 here is CAINPDRTLNTEAFF. In DNA form, the CDR3 reads TGTGCCATCAACCCGGACAGGACCCTGAACACTGAAGCTTTCTTT.

The chain uses TRBV30 and TRBJ1-3, with D uncertain. The CDR3 extends over 15 amino acids. Between the trimmed V and J ends, which lost 1 base and 0 bases, there was a span of 10 bases. CDR1 and CDR2 (germline): GTSNPN, SVGIG (reference sequence). The CDR3 is CAWSGGGSSGNTIYF. The CDR3 region has the DNA TGTGCCTGGAGTGGAGGAGGCAGCTCTGGAAACACCATATATTTT.

The CDR3 coding sequence is TGTGCCAGCAGTGTTGCGGGGACCTACAATGAGCAGTTCTTC. Its translation: CASSVAGTYNEQFF. V is TRBV6-1 and J is TRBJ2-1, with D possibly matching TRBD2 (6 bases). This CDR3 is built from 14 residues. Trimming left V 4 bases short and J 2 bases short, with 9 bases between. The germline V gene has CDR1 MNHNS and CDR2 SASEGT.

This chain links TRBV4-1 with TRBJ2-1; 14 positions agree with TRBD2. CDR3 length: 18 amino acids. Germline V gives CDR1 MGHRA, CDR2 YSYEKL. Trimming removed 0 bases from V and 9 bases from J; junction bases left unmatched: 10. DNA for the CDR3: TGCGCCAGCAGCCAAGAGGGAGTCTTCGGACTAGCGGGAGGTGAGCAGTTCTTC. The encoded protein is CASSQEGVFGLAGGEQFF.